The TCR beta chain described here comes from a study of cytomegalovirus exposure and HLA in healthy donors. As concerns this clone: Its antigen remains unknown.

Germline CDR1 reads SGDLS; CDR2 reads YYNGEE. Germline trimming cut 3 bases from V and 4 bases from J; bases unmatched to any gene: 5. The CDR3 spans 15 residues. The study ran its PCR with 60 Vbeta and 13 Jbeta primers. The protocol was immunoSEQ multiplex PCR, while the TCRdb copy is restricted to in-frame clones and leaves out a portion. Of under 250,000 clones listed, roughly 84% are singletons. Study results and limitations: Earlier analysis looked at TCR beta V segments, and most were productive about 87% or about 30% of the time. Later findings reportedly placed an Asian-associated ancestry cluster below the approximately 630-donor mean for N-insertions. An analysis was carried out at a later point. It showed that HLA-associated TCR beta chains were more clonally expanded than equally common non-associated chains. Presence/absence comparisons presumed near-even sequencing depth among donors.

The chain combines TRBV9 with TRBJ2-3, with TRBD1 identical over 10 bases. The receptor comes from a human donor in good health. Sample: PBMCs. The DNA of the CDR3 is TGTGCCAGCAGCGGTACGGACAGGGGGGCAGATACGCAGTATTTT. It yields the protein CASSGTDRGADTQYF. Full variable domain (rest looked up from reference TRBV9 and TRBJ2-3): DSGVTQTPKHLITATGQRVTLRCSPRSGDLSVYWYQQSLDQGLQFLIQYYNGEERAKGNILERFSAQQFPDLHSELNLSSLELGDSALYFCASSGTDRGADTQYFGPGTRLTVL.